Each of the 10 T cell receptor beta chains below was sequenced from the same sample in a study of blood T cell repertoires in COVID-19 (TCRdb year 2020). The method behind the library was the immunoSEQ multiplex PCR assay. Imported from immuneACCESS, the table was reduced by TCRdb to in-frame sequences with V and J called. These copies leave out some clones; in studies compared against another copy, an unresolved V gene accounts for under half, and the cause of the remainder is not known. The sample includes some 190,000 clones, with 85% to 90% observed a single time. 1.5% of the sample is in the top ten clones. Specimen: peripheral blood. Source of these receptors: a young man with active or convalescent COVID-19.

The chain couples TRBV7-9 to TRBJ2-1; the D is unclear. The germline V and J ends were trimmed by 8 bases and 2 bases, with 4 bases remaining between them. Looked up from germline, CDR1 is SEHNR and CDR2 is FQNEAQ (reference sequence). This CDR3 is 11 amino acids long. The CDR3 sequence is CASATYNEQFF. The CDR3 nucleotides read TGTGCCAGCGCTACCTACAATGAGCAGTTCTTC.

V and J are TRBV5-6 and TRBJ2-1; 7 nucleotides match TRBD2. The J segment lost 3 bases and the V segment lost 0 bases, leaving 6 bases of the junction unmatched. In germline, CDR1 is SGHDT, CDR2 YYEEEE. CDR3 length: 16 residues. CDR3: CASSLGSGKIYNEQFF. CDR3 sequence (DNA): TGTGCCAGCAGCTTGGGGAGCGGGAAAATCTACAATGAGCAGTTCTTC.

The chain joins TRBV4-3 to TRBJ2-7; D is possibly TRBD1 (6 bases). The CDR3 has 15 amino acids. V was shortened by 1 base and J by 2 bases, with 12 bases between the two germline ends. Germline-derived CDR1 and CDR2 are LGHNA and YSLEER. In nucleotides, the CDR3 is TGCGCCAGCAGCCAAGCGGGTCAGGGGCCCTACGAGCAGTACTTC. This gives the protein CASSQAGQGPYEQYF.

V usage is TRBV7-2 and J usage is TRBJ1-4; TRBD1 might be the D (5 bases). The CDR3 contains 14 residues. Germline V gene sequence: CDR1 SGHTA, CDR2 FQGNSA. Trimming stripped 5 bases from V and 4 bases from J, with 11 bases between. CDR3 nucleotide sequence: TGTGCCAGCAGCACCCAGGGTCGTAATGAAAAACTGTTTTTT. Encoded protein: CASSTQGRNEKLFF.

The J gene is TRBJ2-2, the V gene TRBV24-1; TRBD1 agrees at 7 bases. Per germline, CDR1 KGHDR and CDR2 SFDVKD. The CDR3 sequence is 15 residues long. The ends lost 2 bases at V and 6 bases at J; junction bases unmatched: 5. CDR3 region: CATSDSTGDPGELFF. For the CDR3, the DNA is TGTGCCACCAGTGATTCCACAGGGGACCCCGGGGAGCTGTTTTTT.

This clone was counted once. This chain joins TRBV13 and TRBJ2-2; TRBD2 agrees at 16 bases. The CDR3 is 18 residues long. Germline loops: CDR1 PRHDT, CDR2 FYEKMQ (reference sequence). The J segment lost 1 base and the V segment lost 5 bases, leaving 4 bases of the junction unmatched. The CDR3 reads CASSAGLAGGMNTGELFF. CDR3 DNA: TGTGCCAGCAGCGCGGGACTAGCGGGAGGGATGAACACCGGGGAGCTGTTTTTT.

This chain links TRBV11-3 with TRBJ2-1, with TRBD2 matching 7 bases. The V and J ends lost 3 bases and 0 bases, in that order; junction bases with no gene match: 5. The CDR3 is made up of 16 amino acids. Germline V CDR1 and CDR2: SGHNT, YENEEA. The CDR3 coding sequence is TGTGCCAGCAGCTTGCGGGGGTATAGCTCCTACAATGAGCAGTTCTTC. This translates into CASSLRGYSSYNEQFF.

The chain links TRBV14 to TRBJ1-6; TRBD1 might be the D (6 bases). With 2 bases removed from V and 4 bases from J, the gap between germline ends came to 6 bases. This CDR3 comprises 14 residues. Germline values: CDR1 SGHDN, CDR2 FVKESK. The CDR3 bases are TGTGCCAGCAGCCAAACAGGGTATAATTCACCCCTCCACTTT. Protein sequence: CASSQTGYNSPLHF.

This chain uses TRBV28 with TRBJ1-2; the match to TRBD1 covers 7 bases. CDR3 length: 14 amino acids. CDR1 is MDHEN and CDR2 is SYDVKM in the germline V gene. J lost 4 bases, V lost 1 base, and 3 bases had no gene match. CDR3 coding DNA: TGTGCCAGCAGTTTATCAGACAGGGCCTATGGCTACACCTTC. Amino acid sequence: CASSLSDRAYGYTF.

This clone appeared a single time. This sequence joins TRBV4-2 and TRBJ2-1, with 8 bases lining up with TRBD1. The germline gives CDR1 LGHNA, CDR2 YNFKEQ. The ends lost 0 bases at V and 10 bases at J; junction bases unmatched: 14. The CDR3 spans 17 residues. The CDR3 DNA reads TGTGCCAGCAGCCAAGATCTTGTCCAGGGGGCGCAGGGGGAGCAGTTCTTC. Translated: CASSQDLVQGAQGEQFF.